What follows describes a single T cell receptor beta chain. In the authors' methods: Estimates of nucleated cell counts were drawn from the amplification of reference gene primers. Sequencing used immunoSEQ multiplex PCR; TCRdb keeps in-frame clones, though not all of them. V, J and clone size were drawn from that table, and D and trimming were deduced from the DNA. This table has about 52,000 clones, just over 85% appearing once. The data are from a study of blood T cell repertoires in COVID-19. About the study: Samples came from the United States, Italy and Spain, spanning acute and convalescent COVID-19. T cells, B-cell-depleted T cells, or PBMCs provided the cDNA or gDNA that served as material.

V was shortened by 0 bases and J by 6 bases, with 6 bases between the two germline ends. The germline gives CDR1 LGHDT, CDR2 YNNKEL (reference sequence). The CDR3 length is 13 residues. The origin of this receptor is a man in his sixties or seventies with acute or convalescent COVID-19. The chain recombines TRBV3-1 (or the pseudogene TRBV3-2) with TRBJ1-5; D gene ambiguous. The sequencing input was peripheral blood. The CDR3 is CASSQDLGQPQHF. In nucleotides, the CDR3 is TGTGCCAGCAGCCAAGATCTCGGTCAGCCCCAGCATTTT.